One and the same sample provided the 12 T cell receptor beta chains below, sequenced in a study of blood T cell repertoires in COVID-19. TCRdb's table, derived via immunoSEQ multiplex PCR, lists solely in-frame clones and lacks some. The profile covers a few hundred thousand clones, with roughly nine tenths appearing a single time and 3.5% to 5% taken by the ten largest. Sequencing was carried out using peripheral blood. These receptor sequences come from a woman between 35 and 50 years old who had recovered from COVID-19.

J is TRBJ2-7 and V is TRBV4-3; D uncertain. Germline CDR1 reads LGHNA; CDR2 reads YSLEER. CDR3 size: 12 residues. V was pared by 4 bases and J by 0 bases, with 4 bases between. CDR3 DNA sequence: TGCGCCAGCAGCCCCTACTCCTACGAGCAGTACGTC. Its translation is CASSPYSYEQYV.

This clone appeared once. This chain joins TRBV29-1 and TRBJ1-6, with no clear D. Deletions cut 6 bases from V and 7 bases from J, with 13 bases between. Germline loops: CDR1 SQVTM, CDR2 ANQGSEA. This CDR3 spans 13 amino acids. The CDR3 here is CSVMTPPNSPLHF. CDR3 DNA sequence: TGCAGCGTGATGACTCCACCGAATTCACCCCTCCACTTT.

The CDR3 protein is CASSVTGGQETQYF. The CDR3 bases are TGTGCCAGCAGCGTAACGGGGGGCCAAGAGACCCAGTACTTC. This chain uses TRBV9 with TRBJ2-5, with 7 nucleotides matching TRBD2. Germline CDR1 reads SGDLS; CDR2 reads YYNGEE. V lost 1 base, J lost 1 base, and 1 base stayed unmatched. This CDR3 has 14 residues.

The chain uses TRBV19 and TRBJ2-7; D possibly corresponds to TRBD2 (6 bases). V was pared by 4 bases and J by 7 bases, with 14 bases between. Germline V gives CDR1 LNHDA, CDR2 SQIVND (reference sequence). The CDR3 spans 13 residues. CDR3 DNA sequence: TGTGCCAGTAGTAGGAGAGCCGGGACTGAGCAGTACTTC. Translated: CASSRRAGTEQYF. Full variable domain (outside the CDR3, taken from reference TRBV19 and TRBJ2-7): DGGITQSPKYLFRKEGQNVTLSCEQNLNHDAMYWYRQDPGQGLRLIYYSQIVNDFQKGDIAEGYSVSREKKESFPLTVTSAQKNPTAFYLCASSRRAGTEQYFGPGTRLTVT.

The chain is built from TRBV9 and TRBJ2-3, with TRBD1 matching over 8 bases. V lost 4 bases to trimming and J lost 5 bases; unmatched junction nucleotides: 6. The CDR3 is 14 residues long. Looked up from germline, CDR1 is SGDLS and CDR2 is YYNGEE. CDR3 sequence: CASSSGQGIDTQYF. CDR3 nucleotide sequence: TGTGCCAGCAGCTCCGGACAGGGAATAGATACGCAGTATTTT.

The chain joins TRBV5-1 to TRBJ2-3; 10 nucleotides align to TRBD2. The germline V gene encodes CDR1 SGHRS and CDR2 YFSETQ. V was clipped by 4 bases and J by 7 bases; unmatched bases: 12. There are 16 residues in the CDR3. DNA for the CDR3: TGCGCCAGCAGCGCCGCGGGAGCGGGGGGGCCTTATACGCAGTATTTT. This gives the protein CASSAAGAGGPYTQYF.

CDR3 in DNA: TGCGCCAGCAGCTTGGCCCCGGGACAGGGATACTACGAGCAGTACTTC. Amino acids: CASSLAPGQGYYEQYF. The V and J genes are TRBV5-1 and TRBJ2-7, with TRBD1 matching 9 bases. V gave up 0 bases and J gave up 3 bases; unmatched junction bases: 7. The CDR3 sequence is 16 residues long. Germline values: CDR1 SGHRS, CDR2 YFSETQ.

A remark on this clone: Relative to the germline gene, one junction end is altered; a read error may explain this. This rearrangement joins TRBV6-2 or TRBV6-3 to TRBJ1-2, with 9 bases aligning to TRBD1. The CDR3 runs to 12 residues. Germline CDR1 and CDR2: MNHEY and SVGEGT. The CDR3 is CASSSLGQGVAF. As DNA, the CDR3 is TGTGCCAGCAGTTCCCTGGGACAGGGAGTCGCCTTC.

The chain is built from TRBV2 and TRBJ2-5, with 7 nucleotides matching TRBD1. CDR3 length: 13 residues. The junction had 6 bases not matched to a gene; V was cut back by 8 bases and J by 3 bases. The germline V gene has CDR1 SNHLY and CDR2 FYNNEI. CDR3 amino acids: CASLETGEETQYF. For the CDR3, the DNA is TGTGCCAGCCTAGAAACAGGGGAAGAGACCCAGTACTTC.

J is TRBJ1-1 and V is TRBV12-5; a weak D match, TRBD1 (6 bases). V was shortened by 4 bases and J by 1 base, with 10 bases between the two germline ends. This CDR3 comprises 14 residues. Germline V gene sequence: CDR1 LGHNT, CDR2 FRNRAP. Here the CDR3 DNA reads TGTGCTAGTGGTTGGGGGACACGGAACACTGAAGCTTTCTTT. This encodes CASGWGTRNTEAFF.

This chain links TRBV24-1 with TRBJ2-1, with 8 bases lining up with TRBD2. This CDR3 contains 16 residues. V shed 4 bases, J shed 3 bases, and the junction held 7 bases outside the gene matches. Germline CDR1 KGHDR, CDR2 SFDVKD. The CDR3 DNA is TGTGCCACCAGTGAAGGGACTAGGGGGTTCTACAATGAGCAGTTCTTC. Amino acid sequence: CATSEGTRGFYNEQFF.

V usage is TRBV5-1 and J usage is TRBJ2-1; 10 bases agree with TRBD2. The CDR3 has 17 amino acids. Unmatched junction bases numbered 9, after V lost 5 bases and J lost 1 base. Germline CDR1 reads SGHRS; CDR2 reads YFSETQ. CDR3 loop: CASRMGTSGTSYNEQFF. The CDR3, as DNA: TGCGCCAGCAGAATGGGTACTAGCGGGACTTCCTACAATGAGCAGTTCTTC.